This T cell receptor beta chain comes out of a study of T cell responses to AZD1222 COVID-19 vaccine. Clones were read by immunoSEQ multiplex PCR, and TCRdb kept only the in-frame ones, dropping some. Of about 82,000 clones detected, more than 85% appear once; the ten largest clones hold roughly 3%. Regarding this clone: What it binds is not known.

Findings and limits, study-wide: Mapped onto spike, vaccine-associated CD4 TCRs spanned it and were dominant at 160-218 and 743-854. Baseline serostatus was positive in only a handful of AZD1222 recipients. After two AZD1222 doses, spike-specific TCR breadth and depth rose versus day 0.

This CDR3 comprises 16 residues. Per the germline V gene, CDR1 is MDHEN and CDR2 is SYDVKM. Trimming removed 6 bases from V and 4 bases from J; junction bases left unmatched: 13. This receptor was taken from an adult who received the AZD1222 COVID-19 vaccine. The chain is built from TRBV28 and TRBJ1-2, with 8 bases aligning to TRBD1. Sequenced material: peripheral blood, taken 28 days after the second AZD1222 dose. The CDR3 region is CASRSPGGAKIYGYTF. DNA for the CDR3: TGTGCCAGCAGGTCTCCAGGGGGCGCGAAAATCTATGGCTACACCTTC.